The 18 T cell receptor beta chains presented below share a single source sample, sequenced in a study of neurological immune-mediated disorders. Each CDR3 protein is one row after TCRdb ran MiXCR on the 5' RACE reads. The data contain roughly 52,000 distinct CDR3 sequences, more than 5% of them singletons. Specimen: CD4+ T cells from blood. The receptors here all came from a woman between 18 and 29 years old with multiple sclerosis.

In its sample, this clonotype was seen many times. The chain employs TRBV2 and TRBJ1-6; D unresolved. Germline assignment: CDR1 SNHLY and CDR2 FYNNEI. V lost 7 bases to trimming and J lost 5 bases, with 6 bases between them. CDR3 length: 12 amino acids. The CDR3, as DNA: TGTGCCAGCAAGCCGGATAATTCACCCCTCCACTTT. Encoded protein: CASKPDNSPLHF.

This clonotype was seen more than once but under ten times. J is TRBJ2-2 and V is TRBV5-1; D is ambiguous. The germline V gene has CDR1 SGHRS and CDR2 YFSETQ. V dropped 7 bases and J dropped 1 base, with 5 bases sitting between them. The CDR3 spans 12 residues. CDR3: CASPGNTGELFF. The CDR3 nucleotides read TGCGCCAGCCCGGGGAACACCGGGGAGCTGTTTTTT.

This clonotype has at least ten counts. This chain uses TRBV20-1 with TRBJ1-1, with D possibly TRBD1 on 5 matching bases. V lost 6 bases, J lost 3 bases, and 11 bases lay in between. The germline CDR1 and CDR2 sequences are DFQATT and SNEGSKA (reference sequence). The CDR3 loop spans 12 amino acids. The CDR3 loop is CSAQVGDTEAFF. CDR3 nucleotide sequence: TGCAGTGCCCAGGTGGGGGACACTGAAGCTTTCTTT.

This clonotype was picked up many times. The V gene is TRBV27, the J gene TRBJ1-1; 9 positions agree with TRBD1. CDR1 MNHEY and CDR2 SMNVEV come from the germline V gene (reference sequence). The CDR3 has 14 amino acids. V shed 3 bases, J shed 7 bases, and the junction held 6 bases outside the gene matches. As DNA, the CDR3 is TGTGCCAGCAGTTTCGGGACAGGGCAATATGAAGCTTTCTTT. This translates into CASSFGTGQYEAFF.

This clonotype was recorded at least ten times. The V and J genes are TRBV6-1 and TRBJ2-1, with 11 positions matching TRBD2. The CDR3 sequence is 22 residues long. V lost 6 bases, J lost 0 bases, and 22 bases stayed unmatched. Germline-derived CDR1 and CDR2 are MNHNS and SASEGT. The CDR3: CASRRKGQPGTSGRGSYNEQFF. In DNA form, the CDR3 reads TGTGCCAGCAGGCGAAAGGGACAGCCCGGGACTAGCGGCCGCGGCTCCTACAATGAGCAGTTCTTC.

The rearrangement links TRBV28 to TRBJ1-4; 7 bases agree with TRBD1. In germline, CDR1 is MDHEN, CDR2 SYDVKM. The V gene end was trimmed by 7 bases and the J gene end by 7 bases; junction bases not matched to a gene: 12. The CDR3 contains 15 residues. The CDR3 here is CASTRTQGEPEKLFF. In DNA form, the CDR3 reads TGTGCCAGCACCAGGACGCAGGGGGAACCTGAAAAACTGTTTTTT.

This clonotype was seen ten or more times. CDR3 DNA: TGCAGTGCTAGAGGGACACCAGGGCCTGAAGCTTTCTTT. It yields the protein CSARGTPGPEAFF. This chain connects TRBV20-1 to TRBJ1-1; D may be TRBD1 (5 bases). Trimming pared 1 base from V and 6 bases from J, leaving 12 bases between. Germline V gene lookup returns CDR1 DFQATT and CDR2 SNEGSKA (reference sequence). There are 13 residues in the CDR3.

This clonotype has ten or more counts. The chain is built from TRBV20-1 and TRBJ2-3, with 8 nucleotides matching TRBD2. The junction had 10 bases not matched to a gene; V was cut back by 6 bases and J by 5 bases. The CDR3 has 14 residues. CDR1 and CDR2 from the germline V gene are DFQATT and SNEGSKA (reference sequence). CDR3 DNA: TGCAGTGCCCCATCGGGGGGGGACTTAGATACGCAGTATTTT. It codes for CSAPSGGDLDTQYF.

This clonotype has ten or more counts. The chain links TRBV20-1 to TRBJ2-2; tentatively, D is TRBD1 (6 bases). This CDR3 region has 13 residues. Germline-derived CDR1 and CDR2 are DFQATT and SNEGSKA (reference sequence). Trimming cost V 5 bases and J 5 bases, with 12 bases left between them. CDR3 coding DNA: TGCAGTGCTTCCCCACAGGGAACCGGGGAGCTGTTTTTT. Translating gives CSASPQGTGELFF.

This clonotype was detected many times. The rearrangement joins TRBV5-1 to TRBJ2-7, with 8 bases that match TRBD1. The junction had 8 bases not matched to a gene; V was cut back by 0 bases and J by 9 bases. This CDR3 is built from 14 residues. CDR1 SGHRS and CDR2 YFSETQ come from the germline V gene. CDR3 protein: CASSLGTGNLVQYF. The CDR3 region has the DNA TGCGCCAGCAGCTTGGGGACAGGGAATTTAGTGCAGTACTTC.

This clonotype was observed many times. This chain links TRBV5-1 with TRBJ2-2; D is unresolved. V was shortened by 1 base and J by 3 bases, with 7 bases between the two germline ends. Germline V CDR1 and CDR2: SGHRS, YFSETQ. The CDR3 sequence is 14 residues long. CDR3 sequence reads: CASSLTAYTGELFF. DNA for the CDR3: TGCGCCAGCAGCTTGACAGCCTACACCGGGGAGCTGTTTTTT.

This clonotype has ten or more counts. The V and J genes are TRBV11-3 and TRBJ2-1; D not resolved. CDR1 SGHNT and CDR2 YENEEA come from the germline V gene. The CDR3 has 16 residues. V dropped 3 bases and J dropped 10 bases, with 22 bases sitting between them. Written as DNA, the CDR3 is TGTGCCAGCAGCTTGGCGCGTGCGTATAGTACAATAGAGCAGTTCTTC. Translating gives CASSLARAYSTIEQFF.

In its sample, this clonotype was seen many times. The V call is TRBV11-2, the J call TRBJ1-3; D is unresolved. The CDR3 length is 13 residues. Trimming left V 5 bases short and J 0 bases short, with 5 bases between. CDR1 is SGHAT, CDR2 FQNNGV, per germline. The CDR3 coding sequence is TGTGCCAGCAGCCTAACCTCTGGAAACACCATATATTTT. Protein product: CASSLTSGNTIYF.

The rearrangement links TRBV6-6 to TRBJ1-6, with unresolved D. Germline CDR1 reads MNHNY; CDR2 reads SVGAGI (reference sequence). This CDR3 has 13 residues. V lost 5 bases, J lost 5 bases, and 7 bases lay in between. The CDR3 DNA follows: TGTGCCAGCAGTGTAGCTGATAATTCACCCCTCCACTTT. Translating it yields CASSVADNSPLHF.

In its sample, this clonotype was seen many times. The rearrangement links TRBV24-1 to TRBJ2-1; tentative D call: TRBD2 (6 bases). Trimming removed 5 bases from V and 0 bases from J, with 16 bases in between. Germline V gene lookup returns CDR1 KGHDR and CDR2 SFDVKD. This CDR3 spans 17 amino acids. CDR3 amino acids: CATSVGGTQSSYNEQFF. The CDR3 coding sequence is TGTGCCACCAGTGTGGGCGGGACCCAGAGCTCCTACAATGAGCAGTTCTTC.

CDR3 loop: CASSPGRDVLTF. CDR3 nucleotide sequence: TGCGCCAGCAGCCCGGGACGGGACGTCCTGACTTTC. The chain combines TRBV5-1 with TRBJ2-6; D may correspond to TRBD1 or TRBD2 (5 bases each). Trimming pared 4 bases from V and 11 bases from J, leaving 10 bases between. In germline, CDR1 is SGHRS, CDR2 YFSETQ. The CDR3 runs to 12 residues. The full variable domain, rest sourced from reference TRBV5-1 and TRBJ2-6, is KAGVTQTPRYLIKTRGQQVTLSCSPISGHRSVSWYQQTPGQGLQFLFEYFSETQRNKGNFPGRFSGRQFSNSRSEMNVSTLELGDSALYLCASSPGRDVLTFGAGSRLTVL.

This clonotype was recorded at least ten times. The J gene is TRBJ1-5, the V gene TRBV7-9, with 10 bases aligning to TRBD1. CDR3 length: 15 amino acids. Germline loops: CDR1 SEHNR, CDR2 FQNEAQ (reference sequence). Trimming took 5 bases from V and 5 from J; bases not matched to a gene: 6. The CDR3 spells CASSQGTGAYQPQHF. In nucleotides, the CDR3 is TGTGCCAGCAGCCAAGGGACAGGGGCCTATCAGCCCCAGCATTTT. Full variable domain (remainder filled in from reference TRBV7-9 and TRBJ1-5): DTGVSQNPRHKITKRGQNVTFRCDPISEHNRLYWYRQTLGQGPEFLTYFQNEAQLEKSRLLSDRFSAERPKGSFSTLEIQRTEQGDSAMYLCASSQGTGAYQPQHFGDGTRLSIL.

This clonotype was seen repeatedly, ten times or more. This chain joins TRBV6-2 or TRBV6-3 and TRBJ2-2; 11 bases align to TRBD2. CDR3 length: 18 amino acids. J lost 4 bases, V lost 4 bases, and 11 bases had no gene match. CDR1 is MNHEY and CDR2 is SVGEGT in the germline V gene. In nucleotides, the CDR3 is TGTGCCAGCAGTTTCCTAGCGGGAGGAGGGGCTGGCACCGGGGAGCTGTTTTTT. It translates to CASSFLAGGGAGTGELFF.